One and the same sample provided the 10 T cell receptor beta chains below, sequenced in a study of OX40 agonist ivuxolimab in advanced cancers. Here immunoSEQ multiplex PCR was the method, and the copy in TCRdb shows in-frame clones only, minus some. The sample consists of about 80,000 clones, about nine tenths of them appearing once. The material was CD4+ or CD8+ T cells sorted from blood, obtained in a trial of the OX40 agonist ivuxolimab. The receptors were sampled from an adult with an advanced solid tumor such as melanoma, head and neck, liver or kidney cancer.

This chain links TRBV19 with TRBJ1-1; D is unclear. Trimming pared 5 bases from V and 1 base from J, leaving 11 bases between. Germline V gene sequence: CDR1 LNHDA, CDR2 SQIVND (reference sequence). The CDR3 runs to 14 residues. Here the CDR3 reads CASSPAPRNTEAFF. The CDR3 nucleotides are TGTGCCAGTAGTCCCGCCCCAAGGAACACTGAAGCTTTCTTT.

The chain links TRBV6-1 to TRBJ1-1, with 7 bases identical to TRBD1. The CDR3 consists of 13 residues. The V gene end was trimmed by 6 bases and the J gene end by 4 bases; junction bases not matched to a gene: 5. The germline CDR1 and CDR2 sequences are MNHNS and SASEGT. The CDR3 sequence is CASREQGLTEAFF. The CDR3 nucleotides are TGTGCCAGCAGGGAACAGGGGCTCACTGAAGCTTTCTTT.

This clone appeared a few times. The V and J genes are TRBV6-5 and TRBJ2-3; TRBD1 agrees at 7 bases. Per germline, CDR1 MNHEY and CDR2 SVGAGI. This CDR3 is built from 16 residues. Trimming took 0 bases from V and 5 from J; bases not matched to a gene: 8. CDR3 in amino acids: CASSYSPRDRRDTQYF. CDR3 nucleotide sequence: TGTGCCAGCAGTTACTCCCCCAGGGACAGACGAGATACGCAGTATTTT.

This chain connects TRBV19 to TRBJ1-5, with D hard to call. V gave up 4 bases and J gave up 2 bases, with 18 bases separating them. This CDR3 has 17 amino acids. Per the germline V gene, CDR1 is LNHDA and CDR2 is SQIVND (reference sequence). Here the CDR3 reads CASSSIEEGYGNQPQHF. CDR3 in DNA: TGTGCCAGTAGTAGTATCGAGGAGGGCTATGGCAATCAGCCCCAGCATTTT.

The chain combines TRBV2 with TRBJ2-2, with D unclear. The CDR3 spans 14 residues. Trimming stripped 6 bases from V and 1 base from J, with 9 bases between. The germline CDR1 and CDR2 sequences are SNHLY and FYNNEI. The CDR3 is CASRAQMNTGELFF. CDR3 nucleotides: TGTGCCAGCAGGGCACAAATGAACACCGGGGAGCTGTTTTTT.

V usage is TRBV19 and J usage is TRBJ2-5, with 10 bases that match TRBD1. V lost 6 bases to trimming and J lost 4 bases; unmatched junction nucleotides: 11. This CDR3 comprises 16 residues. The germline V gene has CDR1 LNHDA and CDR2 SQIVND (reference sequence). The chain's CDR3 is CASSKDRGDRRETQYF. CDR3 nucleotides: TGTGCCAGTAGCAAGGACAGGGGGGATCGCAGAGAGACCCAGTACTTC.

V gene TRBV5-1 combines with J gene TRBJ1-6; TRBD1 might be the D (5 bases). In germline, CDR1 is SGHRS, CDR2 YFSETQ. Trimming left V 2 bases short and J 5 bases short, with 11 bases between. The CDR3 extends over 15 amino acids. The CDR3 DNA reads as TGCGCCAGCAGCTTAAGGGGATCCAATAATTCACCCCTCCACTTT. This codes for CASSLRGSNNSPLHF.

There are a few counts of this clone. The J gene is TRBJ1-1, the V gene TRBV15; D gene ambiguous. The germline V gene has CDR1 LNHNV and CDR2 YYDKDF (reference sequence). V was trimmed by 8 bases and J by 2 bases, leaving 12 bases between them. CDR3 length: 13 residues. The CDR3 coding sequence is TGTGCCACCTCCAGACTGATAAACACTGAAGCTTTCTTT. As protein: CATSRLINTEAFF.

The V gene is TRBV30, the J gene TRBJ2-1; 7 nucleotides align to TRBD2. V trimming: 1 base; J trimming: 2 bases; junction bases outside the gene matches: 5. The CDR3 totals 15 residues. Per the germline V gene, CDR1 is GTSNPN and CDR2 is SVGIG (reference sequence). Written as DNA, the CDR3 is TGTGCCTGGAGTGGTAGCGGGCTAACCTACAATGAGCAGTTCTTC. It translates to CAWSGSGLTYNEQFF.

The chain links TRBV10-3 to TRBJ1-1; D uncertain. Germline CDR1 reads ENHRY; CDR2 reads SYGVKD. The CDR3 is made up of 14 amino acids. Trimming cost V 0 bases and J 0 bases, with 5 bases left between them. CDR3 bases: TGTGCCATCAGTGAGTCACAAATGAACACTGAAGCTTTCTTT. Its protein is CAISESQMNTEAFF.